The 17 T cell receptor beta chains presented below share a single source sample, sequenced in a study of shared clonotypes between healthy human individuals. Naive CD8 cells lacked CD45RO, underwent positive selection for CCR7 and left out terminally differentiated effector memory CD45RA+ cells. Sequencing was performed with immunoSEQ multiplex PCR; in TCRdb, only in-frame clones are kept and a portion is missing. This table holds about 870,000 clones, 80% to 95% found once. Source material: naive CD8+ T cells sorted from blood. Every receptor here comes from a man under 40 in good health.

The CDR3 bases are TGCGCCACGACAGGGAACACTGAAGCTTTCTTT. Protein sequence: CATTGNTEAFF. The genes are TRBV4-3 and TRBJ1-1; D perhaps matches TRBD1 (6 bases). The CDR3 covers 11 residues. V lost 10 bases, J lost 1 base, and 7 bases lay in between. CDR1 and CDR2 (germline): LGHNA, YSLEER.

This rearrangement joins TRBV11-1 to TRBJ2-1, with D tentatively TRBD2 (5 bases). Germline V gene lookup returns CDR1 SGHAT and CDR2 FQDESV (reference sequence). The CDR3 extends over 15 amino acids. Trimming took 5 bases from V and 8 from J, leaving 19 bases between them. CDR3 in DNA: TGTGCCAGCAGCCGAGAGGGATCGCCTAGGGATGAGCAGTTCTTC. This codes for CASSREGSPRDEQFF.

The V and J genes are TRBV7-2 and TRBJ2-1, with 9 nucleotides matching TRBD2. V was pared by 1 base and J by 7 bases, with 5 bases of the junction left unmatched. Germline V CDR1 and CDR2: SGHTA, FQGNSA. CDR3 size: 15 residues. DNA of the CDR3: TGTGCCAGCAGCTTAGGTTTTCTAGCGGGGAATGAGCAGTTCTTC. This codes for CASSLGFLAGNEQFF.

J is TRBJ2-7 and V is TRBV5-4; D unclear. The CDR3 runs to 14 residues. V was trimmed by 3 bases and J by 3 bases, leaving 13 bases between them. Germline CDR1 SGHNT, CDR2 YYREEE (reference sequence). The CDR3 spells CASSSIDSDYEQYF. The CDR3, as DNA: TGTGCCAGCAGCTCAATAGACTCAGACTACGAGCAGTACTTC.

The CDR3 here is CASSATSGSRYEQYF. The CDR3 DNA follows: TGTGCCAGCAGCGCGACTAGCGGGAGCCGGTACGAGCAGTACTTC. This chain uses TRBV11-1 with TRBJ2-7; TRBD2 matches 12 bases. Trimming cost V 5 bases and J 4 bases; bases outside gene matches: 6. The CDR3 consists of 15 residues. Germline assignment: CDR1 SGHAT and CDR2 FQDESV (reference sequence).

In its sample, this clone was seen once. The CDR3 DNA follows: TGTGCCAGCAGCTTTCGTGGCGGGAGGGATTCCGGGGAGCTGTTTTTT. The encoded protein is CASSFRGGRDSGELFF. V gene TRBV12-1 combines with J gene TRBJ2-2; the tabulated D call, TRBD2, remains unverified against the DNA. TRBV12-1 is a pseudogene locus. The CDR3 contains 16 residues.

The chain joins TRBV7-9 to TRBJ2-7; 7 bases match TRBD1. V shed 5 bases and J 4 bases; nucleotides not matched to a gene: 11. CDR1 and CDR2 (germline): SEHNR, FQNEAQ (reference sequence). The CDR3 is 15 amino acids. In DNA, the CDR3 is TGTGCCAGCAGCCCTAGACAGGGCGGGTCTTACGAGCAGTACTTC. Translating it yields CASSPRQGGSYEQYF.

The chain employs TRBV7-6 and TRBJ2-3; TRBD1 agrees at 8 bases. Germline assignment: CDR1 SGHVS and CDR2 FNYEAQ. The V and J ends lost 2 bases and 2 bases, in that order; junction bases with no gene match: 12. CDR3 size: 18 residues. The CDR3 DNA is TGTGCCAGCAGCTTAACGACAGGGGTGTTGGGGGCCACAGATACGCAGTATTTT. Its translation is CASSLTTGVLGATDTQYF.

This CDR3 reads CATLFSGEQFF. CDR3 nucleotides: TGTGCCACCCTGTTCTCGGGGGAGCAGTTCTTC. The chain combines TRBV5-4 with TRBJ2-1, with a weak D call TRBD2 (5 bases). Germline lookup yields CDR1 SGHNT and CDR2 YYREEE (reference sequence). With 9 bases removed from V and 10 bases from J, the gap between germline ends came to 14 bases. The CDR3 has 11 amino acids.

This chain links TRBV5-1 with TRBJ2-3; TRBD1 might be the D (6 bases). CDR1 SGHRS and CDR2 YFSETQ come from the germline V gene. The ends were cut back, 4 bases at V and 3 bases at J, with 15 bases in the middle. The CDR3 runs 15 residues. CDR3 sequence reads: CASSPGLGATDTQYF. The DNA of the CDR3 is TGCGCCAGCAGCCCAGGACTGGGGGCGACAGATACGCAGTATTTT.

The chain uses TRBV28 and TRBJ1-4, with 7 bases lining up with TRBD1. Trimming removed 4 bases from V and 5 bases from J; junction bases left unmatched: 10. The CDR3 is 16 residues long. Germline loops: CDR1 MDHEN, CDR2 SYDVKM. The CDR3: CASSWKPGQRNEKLFF. Written as DNA, the CDR3 is TGTGCCAGCAGTTGGAAGCCGGGACAGAGAAATGAAAAACTGTTTTTT.

The genes are TRBV10-1 and TRBJ2-7, with D unresolved. The CDR3 runs 14 residues. V was pared by 3 bases and J by 2 bases, with 11 bases between. Germline-derived CDR1 and CDR2 are WNHNN and SYGVQD (reference sequence). This CDR3 reads CASSESVLPYEQYF. Here the CDR3 DNA reads TGCGCCAGCAGTGAATCGGTATTACCCTACGAGCAGTACTTC.

This chain joins TRBV7-9 and TRBJ2-7; 9 bases fit TRBD1. V gave up 5 bases and J gave up 4 bases; unmatched junction bases: 15. The CDR3 has 17 amino acids. Germline V gene sequence: CDR1 SEHNR, CDR2 FQNEAQ (reference sequence). The CDR3 sequence is CASSPIMPWDREYEQYF. CDR3 nucleotides: TGTGCCAGCAGCCCGATTATGCCGTGGGACAGGGAGTACGAGCAGTACTTC.

The gene calls are TRBV27 and TRBJ2-7; 7 bases are shared with TRBD1. The CDR3 loop spans 13 amino acids. Germline-derived CDR1 and CDR2 are MNHEY and SMNVEV (reference sequence). V trimming: 8 bases; J trimming: 0 bases; junction bases outside the gene matches: 4. The CDR3 is CASATGSSYEQYF. The CDR3 region has the DNA TGTGCCAGCGCGACAGGGAGCTCCTACGAGCAGTACTTC.

Points on this clone: At one end the junction does not follow the germline gene, possibly because of a read error. The chain joins TRBV11-2 to TRBJ2-6; 10 nucleotides align to TRBD1. The CDR3 is 16 residues long. Germline V gene data show CDR1 as SGHAT and CDR2 as FQNNGV. The CDR3 DNA sequence: TGTGCCATCCTGACAGGGGGCCGCTCTGGGGCCAACGCCCTGACTTTC. It encodes CAILTGGRSGANALTF.

The chain recombines TRBV28 with TRBJ2-5; 11 nucleotides align to TRBD2. Per germline, CDR1 MDHEN and CDR2 SYDVKM. The CDR3 is made up of 19 amino acids. With V trimmed by 3 bases and J by 2 bases, 14 bases remained unmatched. This CDR3 reads CASSLNRLAGLVQQETQYF. DNA for the CDR3: TGTGCCAGCAGTTTGAATCGACTAGCGGGACTGGTGCAACAAGAGACCCAGTACTTC.

This rearrangement joins TRBV6-5 to TRBJ2-1; D is possibly TRBD1 (5 bases). Trimming removed 6 bases at V and 1 base at J, with 13 bases between. The CDR3 sequence is 15 residues long. CDR1 and CDR2 from the germline V gene are MNHEY and SVGAGI. The CDR3 coding sequence is TGTGCCAGCAGGATGATAGCAGGGTCCTACAATGAGCAGTTCTTC. Its translation: CASRMIAGSYNEQFF.